This TCR beta chain was sequenced for a study of CD8 T cells in Susac syndrome. CD8+ and CD4+ T cells from blood underwent TCR beta sequencing, which was carried out in a high-throughput format. Germline V gives CDR1 SNHLY, CDR2 FYNNEI. The CDR3 totals 12 residues. V lost 4 bases, J lost 3 bases, and 3 bases lay in between. An amount of RNA that ranged from roughly 0.5 to 1 ug was reverse transcribed with random hexamers. The authors amplified TCR beta CDR3 across 54 Vbeta and 13 Jbeta using immunoSEQ multiplex PCR. TCRdb reprocessed the immunoSEQ multiplex PCR reads with MiXCR, giving one entry per CDR3 protein. The repertoire holds about 140,000 distinct CDR3 sequences, with about 93% as singletons.

The sample taken for sequencing was CD8+ T cells from PBMCs. The genes are TRBV2 and TRBJ2-2; D remains ambiguous. The TCR comes from a human donor in good health. The CDR3 DNA reads as TGTGCCAGCAGTGCCGACACCGGGGAGCTGTTTTTT. Its protein product is CASSADTGELFF. Using reference TRBV2 and TRBJ2-2 for the parts outside the CDR3, the full variable domain is EPEVTQTPSHQVTQMGQEVILRCVPISNHLYFYWYRQILGQKVEFLVSFYNNEISEKSEIFDDQFSVERPDGSNFTLKIRSTKLEDSAMYFCASSADTGELFFGEGSRLTVL.